This entry is about one TCR beta chain. Its specificity is not known. This sample was taken from a study of T cell responses to AZD1222 COVID-19 vaccine. Whole-study context: Some second doses came at about 4 weeks and others at about 12 weeks; these were pooled.

Study-level findings and limits: No repertoire was sampled before or during the peak T cell response, only after it. Baseline seropositivity occurred in only a handful of AZD1222 recipients. Possibly, clonal diversity was underestimated; donors were largely white British and included more females.

Germline CDR1 SGDLS, CDR2 YYNGEE. Trimming cost V 0 bases and J 1 base; bases outside gene matches: 3. This CDR3 comprises 15 residues. Profiling relied on immunoSEQ multiplex PCR, and the TCRdb table lists in-frame clones only, not all of them. Of roughly 160,000 clones in the sample, roughly 92% were seen once. V is TRBV9 and J is TRBJ2-5; 7 bases agree with TRBD1. The sample consisted of peripheral blood, taken on day 0 of AZD1222 vaccination. The clonotype comes from an adult in good health. CDR3 amino acids: CASSVGTGTQETQYF. The CDR3 nucleotides read TGTGCCAGCAGCGTAGGGACAGGTACCCAAGAGACCCAGTACTTC.